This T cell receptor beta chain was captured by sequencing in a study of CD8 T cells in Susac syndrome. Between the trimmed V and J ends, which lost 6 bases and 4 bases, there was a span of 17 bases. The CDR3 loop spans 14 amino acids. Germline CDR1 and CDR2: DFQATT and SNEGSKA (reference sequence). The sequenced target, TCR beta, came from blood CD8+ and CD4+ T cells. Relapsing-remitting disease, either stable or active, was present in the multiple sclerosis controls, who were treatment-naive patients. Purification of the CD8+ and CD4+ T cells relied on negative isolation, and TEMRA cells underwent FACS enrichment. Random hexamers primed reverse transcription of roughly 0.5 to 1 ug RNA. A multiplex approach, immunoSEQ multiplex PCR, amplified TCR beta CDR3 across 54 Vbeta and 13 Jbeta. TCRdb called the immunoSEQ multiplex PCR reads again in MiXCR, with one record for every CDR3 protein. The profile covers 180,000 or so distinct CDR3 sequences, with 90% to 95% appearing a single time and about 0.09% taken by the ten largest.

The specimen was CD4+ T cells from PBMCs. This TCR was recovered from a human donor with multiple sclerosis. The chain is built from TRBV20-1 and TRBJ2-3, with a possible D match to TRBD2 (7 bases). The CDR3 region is CSARPWRGPDTQYF. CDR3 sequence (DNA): TGCAGTGCAAGACCTTGGCGGGGGCCAGATACGCAGTATTTT.